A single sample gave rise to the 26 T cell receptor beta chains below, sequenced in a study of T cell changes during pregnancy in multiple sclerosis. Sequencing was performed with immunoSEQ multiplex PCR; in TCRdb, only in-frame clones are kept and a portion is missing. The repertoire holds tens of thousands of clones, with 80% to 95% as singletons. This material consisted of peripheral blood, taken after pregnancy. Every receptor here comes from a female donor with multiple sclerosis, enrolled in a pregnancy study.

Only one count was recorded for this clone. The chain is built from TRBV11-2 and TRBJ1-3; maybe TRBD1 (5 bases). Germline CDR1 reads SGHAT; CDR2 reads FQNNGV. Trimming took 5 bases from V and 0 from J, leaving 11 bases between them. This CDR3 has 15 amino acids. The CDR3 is CASSARQSSGNTIYF. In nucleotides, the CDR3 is TGTGCCAGCAGCGCCCGACAGTCCTCTGGAAACACCATATATTTT. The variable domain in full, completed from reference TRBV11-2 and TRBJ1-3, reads EAGVAQSPRYKIIEKRQSVAFWCNPISGHATLYWYQQILGQGPKLLIQFQNNGVVDDSQLPKDRFSAERLKGVDSTLKIQPAKLEDSAVYLCASSARQSSGNTIYFGEGSWLTVV.

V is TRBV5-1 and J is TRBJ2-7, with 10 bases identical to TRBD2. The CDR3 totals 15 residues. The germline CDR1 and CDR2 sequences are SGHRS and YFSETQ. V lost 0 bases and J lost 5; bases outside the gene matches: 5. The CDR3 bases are TGCGCCAGCAGCTTGGAGGCTAGCGGGGGAAACGAGCAGTACTTC. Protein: CASSLEASGGNEQYF.

CDR3 DNA: TGCGCCAGCAGCCAAGATTACAGGGGGCGCGGTGGGTCCTACGAGCAGTACTTC. Protein product: CASSQDYRGRGGSYEQYF. V usage is TRBV4-3 and J usage is TRBJ2-7; 9 nucleotides line up with TRBD1. V was pared by 0 bases and J by 1 base, with 10 bases of the junction left unmatched. CDR1 and CDR2 (germline): LGHNA, YSLEER. This CDR3 region has 18 residues.

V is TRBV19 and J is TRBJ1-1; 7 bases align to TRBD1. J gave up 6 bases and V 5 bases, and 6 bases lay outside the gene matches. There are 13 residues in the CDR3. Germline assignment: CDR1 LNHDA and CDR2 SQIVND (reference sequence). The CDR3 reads CASSAGQTAEAFF. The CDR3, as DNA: TGTGCCAGTAGTGCGGGACAGACAGCTGAAGCTTTCTTT. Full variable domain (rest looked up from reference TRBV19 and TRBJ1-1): DGGITQSPKYLFRKEGQNVTLSCEQNLNHDAMYWYRQDPGQGLRLIYYSQIVNDFQKGDIAEGYSVSREKKESFPLTVTSAQKNPTAFYLCASSAGQTAEAFFGQGTRLTVV.

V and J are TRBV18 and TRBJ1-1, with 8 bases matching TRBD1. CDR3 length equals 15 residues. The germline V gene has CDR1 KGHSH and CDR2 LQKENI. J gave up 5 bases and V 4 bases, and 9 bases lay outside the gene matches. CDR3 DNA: TGTGCCAGCTCACGGAACACAGGGGGGGAAACTGAAGCTTTCTTT. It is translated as CASSRNTGGETEAFF.

DNA of the CDR3: TGTGCCAGCAGCCTGGACAGGGGAAACTATGGCTACACCTTC. Protein product: CASSLDRGNYGYTF. The J gene is TRBJ1-2, the V gene TRBV5-6; 9 bases are shared with TRBD1. This CDR3 spans 14 amino acids. The germline CDR1 and CDR2 sequences are SGHDT and YYEEEE. After removal of 4 bases from V and 2 bases from J, the junction contained 3 bases not matched to a gene.

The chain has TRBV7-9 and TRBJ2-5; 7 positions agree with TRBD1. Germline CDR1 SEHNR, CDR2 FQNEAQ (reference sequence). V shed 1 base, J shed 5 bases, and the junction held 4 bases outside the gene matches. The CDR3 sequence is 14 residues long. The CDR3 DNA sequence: TGTGCCAGCAGCTTAGGGGGACAGAGGGAGACCCAGTACTTC. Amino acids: CASSLGGQRETQYF.

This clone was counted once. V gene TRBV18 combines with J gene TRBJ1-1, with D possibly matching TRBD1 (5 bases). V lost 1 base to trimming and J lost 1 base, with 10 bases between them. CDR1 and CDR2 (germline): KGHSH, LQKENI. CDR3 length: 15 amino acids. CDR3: CASSPRRTSNTEAFF. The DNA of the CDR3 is TGTGCCAGCTCACCACGACGGACATCGAACACTGAAGCTTTCTTT.

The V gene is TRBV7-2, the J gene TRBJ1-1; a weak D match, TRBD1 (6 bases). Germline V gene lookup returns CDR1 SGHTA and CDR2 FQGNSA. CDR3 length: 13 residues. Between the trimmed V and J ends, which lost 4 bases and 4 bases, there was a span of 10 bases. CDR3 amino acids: CASSSTGSTEAFF. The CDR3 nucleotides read TGTGCCAGCAGCTCCACAGGGAGCACTGAAGCTTTCTTT.

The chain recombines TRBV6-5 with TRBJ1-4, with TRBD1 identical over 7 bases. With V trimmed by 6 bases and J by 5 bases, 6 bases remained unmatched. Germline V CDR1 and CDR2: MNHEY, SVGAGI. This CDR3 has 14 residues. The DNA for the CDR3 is TGTGCCAGCAGCTTTGGGACAGTAAATGAAAAACTGTTTTTT. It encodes CASSFGTVNEKLFF.

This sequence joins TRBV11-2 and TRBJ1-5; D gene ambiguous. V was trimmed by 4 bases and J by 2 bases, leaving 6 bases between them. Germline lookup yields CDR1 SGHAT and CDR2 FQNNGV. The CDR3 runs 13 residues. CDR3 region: CASSSRRNQPQHF. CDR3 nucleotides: TGTGCCAGCAGCTCTAGGCGCAATCAGCCCCAGCATTTT.

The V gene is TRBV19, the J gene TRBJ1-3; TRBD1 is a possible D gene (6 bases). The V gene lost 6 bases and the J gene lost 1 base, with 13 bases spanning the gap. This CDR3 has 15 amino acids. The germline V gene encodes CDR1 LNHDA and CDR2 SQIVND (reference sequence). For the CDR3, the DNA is TGTGCCAGTAGAACCGCCACAGGGTCTGGAAACACCATATATTTT. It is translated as CASRTATGSGNTIYF.

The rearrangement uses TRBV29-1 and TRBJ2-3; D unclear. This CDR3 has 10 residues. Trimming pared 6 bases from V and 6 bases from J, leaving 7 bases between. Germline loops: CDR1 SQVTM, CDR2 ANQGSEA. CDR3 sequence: CSVVVDTQYF. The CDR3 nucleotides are TGCAGCGTCGTAGTCGATACGCAGTATTTT.

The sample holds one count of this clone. The CDR3 DNA is TGTGCCAGCAGCTCCCAGGGGGCCGGGGTGGCAGATACGCAGTATTTT. Its protein product is CASSSQGAGVADTQYF. V and J are TRBV7-3 and TRBJ2-3; 8 positions agree with TRBD1. V lost 4 bases and J lost 4; bases outside the gene matches: 10. Germline CDR1 and CDR2: SGHTA and FQGTGA. There are 16 residues in the CDR3.

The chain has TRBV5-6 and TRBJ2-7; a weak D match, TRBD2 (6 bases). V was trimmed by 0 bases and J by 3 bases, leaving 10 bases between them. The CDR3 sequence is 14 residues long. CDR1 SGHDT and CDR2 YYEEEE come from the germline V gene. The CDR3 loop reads CASSLEGGGYEQYF. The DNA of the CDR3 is TGTGCCAGCAGCTTGGAGGGAGGCGGCTACGAGCAGTACTTC. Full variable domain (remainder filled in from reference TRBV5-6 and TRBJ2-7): DAGVTQSPTHLIKTRGQQVTLRCSPKSGHDTVSWYQQALGQGPQFIFQYYEEEERQRGNFPDRFSGHQFPNYSSELNVNALLLGDSALYLCASSLEGGGYEQYFGPGTRLTVT.

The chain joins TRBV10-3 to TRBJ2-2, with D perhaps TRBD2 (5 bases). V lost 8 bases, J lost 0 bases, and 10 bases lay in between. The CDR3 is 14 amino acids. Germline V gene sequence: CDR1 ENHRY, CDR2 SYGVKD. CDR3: CAIGGKTNTGELFF. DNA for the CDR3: TGTGCCATCGGAGGCAAAACGAACACCGGGGAGCTGTTTTTT.

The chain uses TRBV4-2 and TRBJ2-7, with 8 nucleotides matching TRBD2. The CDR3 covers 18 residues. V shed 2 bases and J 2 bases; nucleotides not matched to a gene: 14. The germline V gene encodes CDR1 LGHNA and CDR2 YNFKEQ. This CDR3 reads CASSQTAHLAGTTYEQYF. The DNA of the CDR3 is TGTGCCAGCAGCCAAACCGCCCACCTAGCGGGTACCACCTACGAGCAGTACTTC.

The CDR3 bases are TGTGCCAGCAGCACATACAGGGGGGCGAACACCGGGGAGCTGTTTTTT. It is translated as CASSTYRGANTGELFF. The genes are TRBV7-3 and TRBJ2-2; 8 nucleotides align to TRBD1. Germline V lookup: CDR1 SGHTA, CDR2 FQGTGA. With 5 bases clipped from V and 0 bases from J, the junction kept 5 bases outside the gene matches. The CDR3 has 16 amino acids.

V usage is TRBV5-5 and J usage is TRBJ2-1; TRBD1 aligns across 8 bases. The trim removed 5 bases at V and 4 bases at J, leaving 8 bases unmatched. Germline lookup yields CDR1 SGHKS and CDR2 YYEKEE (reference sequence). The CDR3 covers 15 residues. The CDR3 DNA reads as TGTGCCAGCAGTCCCGGGACAGGCACATACAATGAGCAGTTCTTC. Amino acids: CASSPGTGTYNEQFF. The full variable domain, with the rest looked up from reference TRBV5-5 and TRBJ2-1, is DAGVTQSPTHLIKTRGQQVTLRCSPISGHKSVSWYQQVLGQGPQFIFQYYEKEERGRGNFPDRFSARQFPNYSSELNVNALLLGDSALYLCASSPGTGTYNEQFFGPGTRLTVL.

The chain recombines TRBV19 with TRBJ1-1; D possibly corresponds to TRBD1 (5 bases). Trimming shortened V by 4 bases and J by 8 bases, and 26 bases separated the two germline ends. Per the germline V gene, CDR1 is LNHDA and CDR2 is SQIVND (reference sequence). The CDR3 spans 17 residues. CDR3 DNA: TGTGCCAGTAGTAAAGGGAGGGGTCCGTTTGATTTAGCGGAAGCTTTCTTT. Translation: CASSKGRGPFDLAEAFF. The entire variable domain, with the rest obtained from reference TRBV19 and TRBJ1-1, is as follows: DGGITQSPKYLFRKEGQNVTLSCEQNLNHDAMYWYRQDPGQGLRLIYYSQIVNDFQKGDIAEGYSVSREKKESFPLTVTSAQKNPTAFYLCASSKGRGPFDLAEAFFGQGTRLTVV.

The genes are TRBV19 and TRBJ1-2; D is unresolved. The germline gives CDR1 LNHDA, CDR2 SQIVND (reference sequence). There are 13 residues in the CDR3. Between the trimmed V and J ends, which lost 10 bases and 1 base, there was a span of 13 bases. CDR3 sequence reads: CATEEGFNYGYTF. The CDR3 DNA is TGTGCCACCGAGGAGGGTTTTAACTATGGCTACACCTTC.

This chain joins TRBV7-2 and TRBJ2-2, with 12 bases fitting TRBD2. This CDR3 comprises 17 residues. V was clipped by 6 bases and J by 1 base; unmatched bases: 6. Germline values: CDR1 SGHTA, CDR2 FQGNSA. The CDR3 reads CASSRTSGVWNTGELFF. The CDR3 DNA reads TGTGCCAGCAGTCGGACTAGCGGGGTTTGGAACACCGGGGAGCTGTTTTTT.

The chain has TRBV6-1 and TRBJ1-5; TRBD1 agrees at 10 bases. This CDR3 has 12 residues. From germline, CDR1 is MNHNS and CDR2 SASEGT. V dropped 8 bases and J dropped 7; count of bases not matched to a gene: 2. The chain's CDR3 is CASGTGVQPQHF. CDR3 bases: TGTGCCAGCGGGACAGGGGTCCAGCCCCAGCATTTT.

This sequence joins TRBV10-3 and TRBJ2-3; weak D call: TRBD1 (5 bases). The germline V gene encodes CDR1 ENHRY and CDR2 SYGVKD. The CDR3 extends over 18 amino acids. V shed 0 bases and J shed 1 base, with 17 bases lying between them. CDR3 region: CAISESAMGQARTDTQYF. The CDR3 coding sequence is TGTGCCATCAGTGAGTCCGCGATGGGGCAAGCCCGCACAGATACGCAGTATTTT.

The DNA for the CDR3 is TGCGCCAGCAGCCCTGGCGGCGGGACTAGCGGGGGGGTATACAATGAGCAGTTCTTC. Its protein product is CASSPGGGTSGGVYNEQFF. V gene TRBV4-1 combines with J gene TRBJ2-1, with 16 bases identical to TRBD2. The CDR3 consists of 19 residues. V dropped 4 bases and J dropped 4; count of bases not matched to a gene: 10. The germline V gene encodes CDR1 MGHRA and CDR2 YSYEKL.

In DNA, the CDR3 is TGTGCCAGCAGCGTAGACGGGGGGATTTCTGGGGCCAACGTCCTGACTTTC. Translated: CASSVDGGISGANVLTF. The rearrangement uses TRBV9 and TRBJ2-6; 7 positions match TRBD2. The CDR3 has 17 amino acids. The germline V gene has CDR1 SGDLS and CDR2 YYNGEE. The ends lost 0 bases at V and 1 base at J; junction bases unmatched: 4.